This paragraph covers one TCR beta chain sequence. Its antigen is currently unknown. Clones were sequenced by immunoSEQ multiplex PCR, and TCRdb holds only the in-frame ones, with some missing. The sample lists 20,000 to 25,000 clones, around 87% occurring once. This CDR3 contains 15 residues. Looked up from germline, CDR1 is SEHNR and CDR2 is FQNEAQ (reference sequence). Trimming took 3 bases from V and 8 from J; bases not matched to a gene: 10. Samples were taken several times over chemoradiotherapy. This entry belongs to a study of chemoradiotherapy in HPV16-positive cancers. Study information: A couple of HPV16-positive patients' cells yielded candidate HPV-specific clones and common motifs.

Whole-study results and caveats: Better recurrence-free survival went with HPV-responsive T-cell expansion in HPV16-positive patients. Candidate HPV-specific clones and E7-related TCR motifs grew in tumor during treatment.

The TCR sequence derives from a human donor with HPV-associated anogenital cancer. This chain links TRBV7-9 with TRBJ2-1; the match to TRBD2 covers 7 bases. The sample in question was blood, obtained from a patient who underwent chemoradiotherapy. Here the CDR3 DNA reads TGTGCCAGCAGCTTGAGGGCTAGCGGAAGGTATGAGCAGTTCTTC. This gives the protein CASSLRASGRYEQFF.